The 5 T cell receptor beta chains reported below all come from one sample, sequenced in a study of T cell responses to AZD1222 COVID-19 vaccine. Clones were sequenced by immunoSEQ multiplex PCR, and TCRdb holds only the in-frame ones, with some missing. This table holds 100,000 to 150,000 clones, approximately 86% found once. Here the sequenced sample was peripheral blood, taken on day 0 of AZD1222 vaccination. These receptors all stem from an adult in good health.

V usage is TRBV6-5 and J usage is TRBJ1-3, with 8 bases matching TRBD1. Unmatched junction bases numbered 3, after V lost 2 bases and J lost 0 bases. CDR3 length equals 16 residues. In germline, CDR1 is MNHEY, CDR2 SVGAGI. CDR3 nucleotide sequence: TGTGCCAGCAGTTACACGGGGACAGGCTCTGGAAACACCATATATTTT. Amino acid sequence: CASSYTGTGSGNTIYF.

V is TRBV4-2 and J is TRBJ1-6; D unresolved. Trimming left V 1 base short and J 11 bases short, with 18 bases between. Germline V lookup: CDR1 LGHNA, CDR2 YNFKEQ. The CDR3 consists of 16 residues. In nucleotides, the CDR3 is TGTGCCAGCAGCCAAGTATCCCTCGGACGGCTACCACCCCTCCACTTT. This translates into CASSQVSLGRLPPLHF.

The chain joins TRBV7-3 to TRBJ1-6; possible D gene TRBD1, 6 bases. The CDR3 is 13 amino acids. CDR1 is SGHTA, CDR2 FQGTGA, per germline. Between the trimmed V and J ends, which lost 5 bases and 8 bases, there was a span of 10 bases. Here the CDR3 DNA reads TGTGCCAGCAGCCGGGACACCCATTCACCCCTCCACTTT. Translated, it gives CASSRDTHSPLHF.

The chain links TRBV5-1 to TRBJ2-3; perhaps TRBD2 as D (5 bases). The CDR3 sequence is 14 residues long. The germline V gene has CDR1 SGHRS and CDR2 YFSETQ. With 8 bases removed from V and 4 bases from J, the gap between germline ends came to 17 bases. DNA of the CDR3: TGCGCCAGTCGCTTGGTAGCGAACGCAGATACGCAGTATTTT. It yields the protein CASRLVANADTQYF.

This chain connects TRBV5-1 to TRBJ1-1; D ambiguous. Germline V CDR1 and CDR2: SGHRS, YFSETQ. V gave up 1 base and J gave up 0 bases, with 7 bases separating them. The CDR3 extends over 14 amino acids. In nucleotides, the CDR3 is TGCGCCAGCAGCTTGAGCGATCTGAACACTGAAGCTTTCTTT. This codes for CASSLSDLNTEAFF.